The clone carrying this T cell receptor (beta chain) was observed a few times. The antigen remains undetermined. The record originates from a study of cytomegalovirus exposure and HLA in healthy donors. Overall study findings and caveats: The study listed roughly 150 cytomegalovirus-associated TCR beta chains.

Repertoires were generated with immunoSEQ multiplex PCR, while TCRdb's copy carries only in-frame clones and drops some. The sample shows about 92,000 clones, about 93% of them seen only once. This CDR3 has 13 residues. Germline assignment: CDR1 MDHEN and CDR2 SYDVKM. V gave up 3 bases and J gave up 3 bases, with 9 bases separating them. The specimen sequenced was PBMCs. The sequence derives from a woman aged 25 to 39 in good health and CMV-seropositive. V is TRBV28 and J is TRBJ2-7; a possible D gene is TRBD1 (5 bases). The CDR3 here is CASSFIRGYEQYF. The CDR3 nucleotides read TGTGCCAGCAGTTTTATAAGGGGCTACGAGCAGTACTTC.